The 17 T cell receptor beta chains below were found in one sample sequenced in a study of immune evolution from preneoplasia to lung adenocarcinoma. Sequenced by immunoSEQ multiplex PCR; TCRdb stores in-frame clones only, minus some. Among over 1,400 clones listed, more than 60% were seen once. Sequenced: FFPE atypical adenomatous hyperplasia tissue from the lung. Subset of the sample: atypical adenomatous hyperplasia (AAH), lung preneoplasia. Receptors originate from a person aged 70 to 80 with lung adenocarcinoma.

V gene TRBV2 combines with J gene TRBJ2-1, with TRBD2 matching 11 bases. Germline V CDR1 and CDR2: SNHLY, FYNNEI. CDR3 length equals 17 residues. The V segment lost 7 bases and the J segment 7 bases; nucleotides outside the gene matches: 15. The CDR3 region is CASKPPGSGGARNEQFF. The CDR3 bases are TGTGCCAGCAAGCCCCCCGGTAGCGGGGGGGCACGGAATGAGCAGTTCTTC.

The V call is TRBV5-1, the J call TRBJ2-5, with TRBD1 matching over 9 bases. The CDR3 extends over 15 amino acids. Unmatched junction bases numbered 7, after V lost 5 bases and J lost 2 bases. The germline CDR1 and CDR2 sequences are SGHRS and YFSETQ. The CDR3 DNA is TGCGCCAGCAGGGATGGGACAGGGATACAAGAGACCCAGTACTTC. It yields the protein CASRDGTGIQETQYF.

The gene calls are TRBV6-1 and TRBJ2-3, with D unresolved. V was clipped by 8 bases and J by 5 bases, with 8 bases between them. CDR1 and CDR2 (germline): MNHNS, SASEGT. This CDR3 is 11 amino acids long. The chain's CDR3 is CASGRIDTQYF. The CDR3 DNA is TGTGCCAGCGGTAGGATAGATACGCAGTATTTT.

The chain employs TRBV7-9 and TRBJ1-5, with a tentative D call TRBD1 (6 bases). Trimming took off 3 bases at V and 7 bases at J, with 13 bases between the two ends. Germline V gene data show CDR1 as SEHNR and CDR2 as FQNEAQ (reference sequence). The CDR3 sequence is 14 residues long. The CDR3: CASSFGGVGQPQHF. In nucleotides, the CDR3 is TGTGCCAGCAGCTTTGGGGGCGTTGGGCAGCCCCAGCATTTT.

This chain connects TRBV29-1 to TRBJ1-1, with 7 positions matching TRBD1. Germline V gene data show CDR1 as SQVTM and CDR2 as ANQGSEA. CDR3 length: 12 residues. V shed 6 bases and J 4 bases; nucleotides not matched to a gene: 5. DNA for the CDR3: TGCAGCGTCGACAGGGTTGGCACTGAAGCTTTCTTT. Translated, it gives CSVDRVGTEAFF.

This rearrangement joins TRBV9 to TRBJ2-7; 8 bases match TRBD1. CDR3 length: 14 amino acids. With V trimmed by 4 bases and J by 3 bases, 6 bases remained unmatched. Germline-derived CDR1 and CDR2 are SGDLS and YYNGEE. CDR3 residues: CASSFGTGNYEQYF. The CDR3 region has the DNA TGTGCCAGCAGCTTCGGGACAGGAAACTACGAGCAGTACTTC.

CDR3 sequence (DNA): TGTGCCAGCAGCCGACAGGGCAGCTACGAGCAGTACTTC. It specifies CASSRQGSYEQYF. The chain is built from TRBV2 and TRBJ2-7, with 7 bases that match TRBD1. V was clipped by 6 bases and J by 3 bases; unmatched bases: 5. This CDR3 is 13 amino acids long. Germline CDR1 reads SNHLY; CDR2 reads FYNNEI.

This clone was counted only a few times. The rearrangement links TRBV14 to TRBJ2-5, with D tentatively TRBD1 or TRBD2 (5 bases each). Trimming took 4 bases from V and 5 from J, leaving 11 bases between them. Germline V lookup: CDR1 SGHDN, CDR2 FVKESK. The CDR3 sequence is 13 residues long. This CDR3 reads CASSRWDRETQYF. The CDR3 DNA reads as TGTGCCAGCAGCCGGTGGGACCGGGAGACCCAGTACTTC.

This chain joins TRBV28 and TRBJ2-7, with TRBD1 matching over 10 bases. The germline V gene has CDR1 MDHEN and CDR2 SYDVKM. Unmatched junction bases numbered 7, after V lost 5 bases and J lost 3 bases. The CDR3 covers 15 residues. The CDR3 reads CASSISGQGNYEQYF. The CDR3 DNA reads as TGTGCCAGCAGTATATCGGGACAGGGGAACTACGAGCAGTACTTC.

The CDR3 DNA is TGTGCCAGCAGTTACTCTGGGACACCCTCCTACGAGCAGTACTTC. As protein: CASSYSGTPSYEQYF. The J gene is TRBJ2-7, the V gene TRBV6-5, with D maybe TRBD1 (6 bases). This CDR3 is built from 15 residues. The V and J ends lost 0 bases and 0 bases respectively, with 9 bases between them. From germline, CDR1 is MNHEY and CDR2 SVGAGI.

This clone was counted a single time. The chain uses TRBV5-4 and TRBJ2-3, with D hard to call. Germline V gene lookup returns CDR1 SGHNT and CDR2 YYREEE (reference sequence). The V end lost 0 bases, the J end lost 8 bases, and 10 bases lay between the germline ends. This CDR3 region has 13 residues. DNA for the CDR3: TGTGCCAGCAGCTTGGGGATAATCGGTACGCAGTATTTT. This translates into CASSLGIIGTQYF.

This clone was detected only once. The chain recombines TRBV5-1 with TRBJ2-1, with TRBD2 identical over 8 bases. With 2 bases clipped from V and 6 bases from J, the junction kept 13 bases outside the gene matches. Germline CDR1 SGHRS, CDR2 YFSETQ. This CDR3 has 17 residues. CDR3 sequence (DNA): TGCGCCAGCAGCTTTAATCCTAGCGGGCCGTCGGGCAATGAGCAGTTCTTC. This encodes CASSFNPSGPSGNEQFF.

The chain is built from TRBV27 and TRBJ2-7, with a weak D call TRBD2 (6 bases). CDR3 length: 15 residues. From germline, CDR1 is MNHEY and CDR2 SMNVEV (reference sequence). V dropped 4 bases and J dropped 0 bases, with 13 bases sitting between them. The CDR3 protein is CASSSPGLSSYEQYF. The CDR3 DNA sequence: TGTGCCAGCAGTTCCCCGGGACTGAGCTCCTACGAGCAGTACTTC.

The V gene is TRBV5-6, the J gene TRBJ1-2, with no clear D. V was cut by 5 bases and J by 2 bases, with 13 bases left in between. The CDR3 is 14 amino acids. Germline CDR1 and CDR2: SGHDT and YYEEEE. In nucleotides, the CDR3 is TGTGCCAGCAGGCTCGTTTCGGACAACTATGGCTACACCTTC. It yields the protein CASRLVSDNYGYTF.

The chain carries TRBV5-6 and TRBJ2-1, with TRBD2 matching 12 bases. Germline V gene sequence: CDR1 SGHDT, CDR2 YYEEEE. The CDR3 is 15 amino acids. J lost 7 bases, V lost 2 bases, and 4 bases had no gene match. Here the CDR3 reads CASSFLLAGGNEQFF. The CDR3 region has the DNA TGTGCCAGCAGCTTTTTGCTAGCGGGAGGGAATGAGCAGTTCTTC. The full variable domain, completed using reference TRBV5-6 and TRBJ2-1, is DAGVTQSPTHLIKTRGQQVTLRCSPKSGHDTVSWYQQALGQGPQFIFQYYEEEERQRGNFPDRFSGHQFPNYSSELNVNALLLGDSALYLCASSFLLAGGNEQFFGPGTRLTVL.

This chain connects TRBV11-2 to TRBJ2-5; TRBD1 matches at 7 bases. V was pared by 5 bases and J by 3 bases, with 18 bases of the junction left unmatched. The CDR3 has 18 residues. CDR1 and CDR2 from the germline V gene are SGHAT and FQNNGV. The DNA of the CDR3 is TGTGCCAGCAGCCCATTTCCCAGGAGTGGGACAGAGAAAGAGACCCAGTACTTC. It translates to CASSPFPRSGTEKETQYF. The full variable domain, its missing parts supplied by reference TRBV11-2 and TRBJ2-5, is EAGVAQSPRYKIIEKRQSVAFWCNPISGHATLYWYQQILGQGPKLLIQFQNNGVVDDSQLPKDRFSAERLKGVDSTLKIQPAKLEDSAVYLCASSPFPRSGTEKETQYFGPGTRLLVL.

The chain carries TRBV19 and TRBJ2-7; D may match TRBD1 or TRBD2 (6 bases each). V was trimmed by 4 bases and J by 6 bases, leaving 10 bases between them. Germline loops: CDR1 LNHDA, CDR2 SQIVND (reference sequence). The CDR3 is 12 residues long. The CDR3 here is CASSTRGPEQYF. The DNA of the CDR3 is TGTGCCAGTAGTACCCGGGGGCCCGAGCAGTACTTC.